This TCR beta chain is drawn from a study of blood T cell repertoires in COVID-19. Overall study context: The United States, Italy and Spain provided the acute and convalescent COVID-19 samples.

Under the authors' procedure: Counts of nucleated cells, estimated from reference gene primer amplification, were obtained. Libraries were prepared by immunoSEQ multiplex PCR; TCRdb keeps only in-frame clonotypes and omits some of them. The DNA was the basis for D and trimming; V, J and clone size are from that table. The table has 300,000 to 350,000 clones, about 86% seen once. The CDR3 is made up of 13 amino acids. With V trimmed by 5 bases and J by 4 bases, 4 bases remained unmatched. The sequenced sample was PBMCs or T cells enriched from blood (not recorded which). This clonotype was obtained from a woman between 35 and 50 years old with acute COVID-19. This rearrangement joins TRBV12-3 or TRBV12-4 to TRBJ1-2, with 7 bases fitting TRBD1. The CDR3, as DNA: TGTGCCAGCAGTGGGGGGACAGCCTATGGCTACACCTTC. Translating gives CASSGGTAYGYTF.